One and the same sample provided the 19 T cell receptor beta chains below, sequenced in a study of graft-versus-host responses after intestinal transplantation. Sequencing was performed with immunoSEQ multiplex PCR; in TCRdb, only in-frame clones are kept and a portion is missing. In the table there are around 92,000 clones, around 88% of which are singletons. The specimen was PBMCs, collected 255 days after intestinal transplant. The receptors shown here come from a human patient who received an intestinal transplant, so some T cells may come from the graft donor.

The chain joins TRBV29-1 to TRBJ2-1; TRBD2 agrees at 14 bases. The CDR3 extends over 14 amino acids. Trimming took 5 bases from V and 6 from J; bases not matched to a gene: 3. Germline V lookup: CDR1 SQVTM, CDR2 ANQGSEA. Here the CDR3 reads CSVRGTSGSNEQFF. CDR3 in DNA: TGCAGCGTTAGAGGGACTAGCGGGAGCAATGAGCAGTTCTTC.

This chain uses TRBV6-5 with TRBJ1-1; D might be TRBD1 (5 bases). V was pared by 4 bases and J by 0 bases, with 9 bases between. This CDR3 contains 14 residues. The V gene's germline CDR1 is MNHEY and CDR2 SVGAGI. Written as DNA, the CDR3 is TGTGCCAGCAGTTCGGGACTGATGAACACTGAAGCTTTCTTT. It specifies CASSSGLMNTEAFF.

There are a few counts of this clone. This rearrangement joins TRBV28 to TRBJ1-2; D is unresolved. This CDR3 is built from 12 residues. Germline lookup yields CDR1 MDHEN and CDR2 SYDVKM. The V and J ends lost 5 bases and 8 bases respectively, with 12 bases between them. CDR3 amino acids: CASSRGSGGYTF. DNA for the CDR3: TGTGCCAGCAGTCGCGGATCCGGAGGCTACACCTTC.

The genes are TRBV18 and TRBJ1-1, with no clear D. Trimming left V 1 base short and J 1 base short, with 4 bases between. The germline V gene encodes CDR1 KGHSH and CDR2 LQKENI. CDR3 length: 13 residues. Written as DNA, the CDR3 is TGTGCCAGCTCACCACAGGGGAACACTGAAGCTTTCTTT. This codes for CASSPQGNTEAFF.

The chain employs TRBV9 and TRBJ1-2, with TRBD1 matching over 10 bases. This CDR3 spans 18 amino acids. Germline V gene data show CDR1 as SGDLS and CDR2 as YYNGEE. J gave up 8 bases and V 3 bases, and 19 bases lay outside the gene matches. CDR3 in DNA: TGTGCCAGCAGCGCCCCACGACAGGGGGCAAGCCAAGAAGAGGGCTACACCTTC. It codes for CASSAPRQGASQEEGYTF.

The chain employs TRBV4-1 and TRBJ2-1, with 12 nucleotides matching TRBD2. In germline, CDR1 is MGHRA, CDR2 YSYEKL. The V segment lost 4 bases and the J segment 9 bases; nucleotides outside the gene matches: 7. The CDR3 is 15 amino acids. CDR3 amino acids: CASSPRLAGVLEQFF. The CDR3 coding sequence is TGCGCCAGCAGCCCCAGACTAGCGGGAGTGCTTGAGCAGTTCTTC.

This clone turned up a few times. CDR3 in DNA: TGTGCCAGGCTACAGTGGGATCAGCCCCAGCATTTT. Translating it yields CARLQWDQPQHF. This chain uses TRBV7-5 with TRBJ1-5; the table's D call, TRBD1, has no DNA check behind it. TRBV7-5 is reported as a pseudogene. This CDR3 contains 12 residues.

The chain's CDR3 is CASTPTGGYEQYF. As DNA, the CDR3 is TGTGCCAGTACCCCGACAGGGGGCTACGAGCAGTACTTC. The chain uses TRBV19 and TRBJ2-7, with 9 bases lining up with TRBD1. CDR1 is LNHDA, CDR2 SQIVND, per germline (reference sequence). V lost 7 bases, J lost 3 bases, and 4 bases stayed unmatched. The CDR3 runs to 13 residues.

This rearrangement joins TRBV29-1 to TRBJ1-2; D call uncertain. Looked up from germline, CDR1 is SQVTM and CDR2 is ANQGSEA. The CDR3 is 12 residues long. With 4 bases removed from V and 3 bases from J, the gap between germline ends came to 9 bases. The CDR3 DNA is TGCAGCGTTGCCCGCGTCGACTATGGCTACACCTTC. Residues: CSVARVDYGYTF.

This clone was seen a handful of times. This chain uses TRBV6-6 with TRBJ1-1; D remains ambiguous. Trimming took off 2 bases at V and 0 bases at J, with 10 bases between the two ends. Germline loops: CDR1 MNHNY, CDR2 SVGAGI (reference sequence). The CDR3 has 15 residues. CDR3 protein: CASSYASRLNTEAFF. CDR3 in DNA: TGTGCCAGCAGTTACGCCAGCAGGTTGAACACTGAAGCTTTCTTT.

CDR3 amino acids: CASSYSRVFSYEQYV. Written as DNA, the CDR3 is TGTGCCAGCAGTTACTCGAGGGTTTTCTCCTACGAGCAGTACGTC. The chain joins TRBV6-6 to TRBJ2-7; D may be TRBD2 (5 bases). Trimming took 0 bases from V and 0 from J, leaving 9 bases between them. The CDR3 is 15 amino acids. Germline lookup yields CDR1 MNHNY and CDR2 SVGAGI (reference sequence).

This chain links TRBV7-6 with TRBJ2-5, with D perhaps matching TRBD1 or TRBD2 (5 bases each). Trimming took off 0 bases at V and 7 bases at J, with 21 bases between the two ends. Germline V gene lookup returns CDR1 SGHVS and CDR2 FNYEAQ. The CDR3 totals 17 residues. The CDR3 region has the DNA TGTGCCAGCAGCTTAGCGGGGGAAGCGCGAACAAGGTGGACCCAGTACTTC. Amino acids: CASSLAGEARTRWTQYF.

The rearrangement links TRBV20-1 to TRBJ2-3; the D is unclear. The CDR3 totals 11 residues. V was shortened by 3 bases and J by 3 bases, with 4 bases between the two germline ends. Germline assignment: CDR1 DFQATT and CDR2 SNEGSKA (reference sequence). CDR3: CSARTTDTQYF. CDR3 DNA sequence: TGCAGTGCTAGGACGACAGATACGCAGTATTTT.

J is TRBJ2-6 and V is TRBV9; 8 nucleotides match TRBD1. CDR3 length: 19 amino acids. The V gene end was trimmed by 4 bases and the J gene end by 0 bases; junction bases not matched to a gene: 12. The germline V gene encodes CDR1 SGDLS and CDR2 YYNGEE. CDR3 amino acids: CASSPADRGALSGANVLTF. The DNA for the CDR3 is TGTGCCAGCAGCCCGGCAGACAGGGGCGCCCTCTCTGGGGCCAACGTCCTGACTTTC.

The rearrangement links TRBV27 to TRBJ2-6; perhaps TRBD1 as D (6 bases). The germline V and J ends were trimmed by 0 bases and 4 bases, with 10 bases remaining between them. Germline lookup yields CDR1 MNHEY and CDR2 SMNVEV (reference sequence). The CDR3 consists of 16 residues. CDR3 in amino acids: CASSLSQGAGANVLTF. The CDR3 DNA follows: TGTGCCAGCAGTTTATCACAGGGTGCGGGGGCCAACGTCCTGACTTTC.

This clone was counted a few times. The V gene is TRBV19, the J gene TRBJ2-1, with 10 bases fitting TRBD2. CDR3 length equals 17 residues. CDR1 is LNHDA, CDR2 SQIVND, per germline (reference sequence). Germline trimming cut 6 bases from V and 5 bases from J; bases unmatched to any gene: 13. CDR3 bases: TGTGCCAGTAGATCAAATGAGCGGGGGGGCCGGCACAATGAGCAGTTCTTC. Protein product: CASRSNERGGRHNEQFF.

The CDR3 DNA is TGTGCCAGCAGCCCAATTCAGGGGACCGGGGAGCTGTTTTTT. Translated: CASSPIQGTGELFF. This sequence joins TRBV7-8 and TRBJ2-2; D might be TRBD1 (6 bases). Trimming removed 5 bases at V and 5 bases at J, with 12 bases between. This CDR3 comprises 14 residues. Germline CDR1 reads SGHVS; CDR2 reads FQNEAQ.

This clone was observed a handful of times. This chain links TRBV29-1 with TRBJ2-1; 12 bases match TRBD2. CDR3 length: 15 residues. Germline V CDR1 and CDR2: SQVTM, ANQGSEA. V lost 6 bases and J lost 5; bases outside the gene matches: 8. CDR3 DNA: TGCAGCGTGGTACTAGCGGGGGGCATCCACAATGAGCAGTTCTTC. Protein product: CSVVLAGGIHNEQFF.

The chain couples TRBV10-3 to TRBJ1-1; D is perhaps TRBD1 (5 bases). Germline-derived CDR1 and CDR2 are ENHRY and SYGVKD. CDR3 length: 18 amino acids. Between the trimmed V and J ends, which lost 0 bases and 1 base, there was a span of 18 bases. The CDR3 sequence is CAISESWGRVGSNTEAFF. For the CDR3, the DNA is TGTGCCATCAGTGAGTCGTGGGGGAGGGTTGGCTCGAACACTGAAGCTTTCTTT.